The clone carrying this T cell receptor (beta chain) was found many times. Its matching antigen is unknown. The data belong to a study of T cell repertoires in cytomegalovirus infection. Study details: Matching HLA type and CMV infection were both indicated by public TCR beta signatures.

Study results and caveats: In two of eight donors, the top clonotype was HLA-C-restricted CMV-specific. CMV carriers having the relevant HLA were flagged by cumulative public TCR beta family frequency.

One entry per CDR3 protein, called by TCRdb with MiXCR from the reads. The sample has around 530,000 distinct CDR3 sequences; 16% are singletons. From germline, CDR1 is MNHEY and CDR2 SVGEGT. The V and J ends lost 2 bases and 2 bases respectively, with 7 bases between them. The CDR3 runs to 14 residues. The TCR originated in a human donor in good health (CMV status not recorded). Some clones in this sample may be carry-over from other donors' samples. The rearrangement uses TRBV6-2 or TRBV6-3 and TRBJ1-3; D remains unclear. The sequenced sample consisted of CD8+ T cells from PBMCs. The CDR3 DNA follows: TGTGCCAGCAGTTACCGGGCCACTGGAAACACCATATATTTT. Translating gives CASSYRATGNTIYF.